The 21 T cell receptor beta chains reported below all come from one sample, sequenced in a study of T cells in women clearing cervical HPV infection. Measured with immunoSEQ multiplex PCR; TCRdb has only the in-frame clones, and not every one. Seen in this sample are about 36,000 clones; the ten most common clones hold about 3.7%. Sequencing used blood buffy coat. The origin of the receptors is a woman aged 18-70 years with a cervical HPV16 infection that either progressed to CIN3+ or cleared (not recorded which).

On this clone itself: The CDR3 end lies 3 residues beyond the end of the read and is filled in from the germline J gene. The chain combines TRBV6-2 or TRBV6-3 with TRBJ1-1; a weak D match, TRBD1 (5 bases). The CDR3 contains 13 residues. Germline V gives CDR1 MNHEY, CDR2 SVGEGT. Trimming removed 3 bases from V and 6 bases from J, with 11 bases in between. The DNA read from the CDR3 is TGTGCCAGCAGTTATCAGGGAGTAGCTGAA. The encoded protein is CASSYQGVAE. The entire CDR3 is CASSYQGVAEAFF.

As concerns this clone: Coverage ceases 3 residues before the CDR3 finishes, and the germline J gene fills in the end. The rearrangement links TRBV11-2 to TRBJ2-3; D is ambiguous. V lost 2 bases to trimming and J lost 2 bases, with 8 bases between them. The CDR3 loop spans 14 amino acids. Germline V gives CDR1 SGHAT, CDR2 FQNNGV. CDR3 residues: CASSLTRLTDTQYF. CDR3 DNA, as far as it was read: TGTGCCAGCAGCTTAACACGCCTCACAGATACG.

CDR3 amino acids: CASSIDRGGIPLTEQFF. CDR3 bases read: TGTGCCAGTAGTATAGACCGGGGGGGAATCCCCTTGACTGAG. This rearrangement joins TRBV19 to TRBJ2-1; 8 nucleotides align to TRBD2. The read comes to an end 3 residues before the CDR3 does, leaving the germline J gene to fill in the end. The CDR3 length is 17 residues. Germline V gene sequence: CDR1 LNHDA, CDR2 SQIVND (reference sequence). J was trimmed by 9 bases and V by 0 bases; bases with no gene match: 13.

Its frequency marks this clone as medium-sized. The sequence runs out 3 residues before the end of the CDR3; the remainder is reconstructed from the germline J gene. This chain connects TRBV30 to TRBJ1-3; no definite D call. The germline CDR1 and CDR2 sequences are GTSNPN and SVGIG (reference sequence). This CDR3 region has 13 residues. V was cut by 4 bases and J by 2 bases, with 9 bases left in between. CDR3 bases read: TGTGCCTGGACGGGGAGTCCTGGAAACACC. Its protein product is CAWTGSPGNT. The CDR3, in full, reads CAWTGSPGNTIYF.

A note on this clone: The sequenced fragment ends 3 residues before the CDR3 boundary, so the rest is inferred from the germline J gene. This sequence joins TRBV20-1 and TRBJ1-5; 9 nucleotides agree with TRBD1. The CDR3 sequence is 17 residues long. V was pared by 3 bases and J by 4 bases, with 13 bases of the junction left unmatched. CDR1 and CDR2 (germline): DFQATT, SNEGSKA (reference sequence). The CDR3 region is CSARSPGQGSPNQPQHF. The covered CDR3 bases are TGCAGTGCTAGGTCCCCGGGACAGGGTTCCCCTAATCAGCCC.

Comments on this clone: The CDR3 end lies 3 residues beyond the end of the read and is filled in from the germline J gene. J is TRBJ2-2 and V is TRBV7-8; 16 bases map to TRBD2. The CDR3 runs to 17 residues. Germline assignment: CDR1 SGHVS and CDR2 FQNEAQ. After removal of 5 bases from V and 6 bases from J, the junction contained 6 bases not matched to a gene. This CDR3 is CASSPTGLAGGPGELFF. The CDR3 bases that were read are TGTGCCAGCAGCCCGACGGGACTAGCGGGAGGGCCCGGGGAG.

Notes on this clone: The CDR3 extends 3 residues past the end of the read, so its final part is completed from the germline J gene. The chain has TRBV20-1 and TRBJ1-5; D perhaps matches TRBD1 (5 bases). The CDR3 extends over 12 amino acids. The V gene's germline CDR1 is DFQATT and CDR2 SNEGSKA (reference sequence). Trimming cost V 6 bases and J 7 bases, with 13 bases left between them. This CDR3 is CSAPGGDQPQHF. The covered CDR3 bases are TGCAGTGCCCCCGGGGGGGACCAGCCC.

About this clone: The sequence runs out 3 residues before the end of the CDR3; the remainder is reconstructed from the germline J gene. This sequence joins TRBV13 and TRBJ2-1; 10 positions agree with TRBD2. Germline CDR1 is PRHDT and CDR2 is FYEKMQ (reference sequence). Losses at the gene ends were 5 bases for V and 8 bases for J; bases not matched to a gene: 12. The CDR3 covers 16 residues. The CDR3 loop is CASSPPASGGFYEQFF. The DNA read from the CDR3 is TGTGCCAGCAGCCCCCCCGCTAGCGGGGGATTTTATGAG.

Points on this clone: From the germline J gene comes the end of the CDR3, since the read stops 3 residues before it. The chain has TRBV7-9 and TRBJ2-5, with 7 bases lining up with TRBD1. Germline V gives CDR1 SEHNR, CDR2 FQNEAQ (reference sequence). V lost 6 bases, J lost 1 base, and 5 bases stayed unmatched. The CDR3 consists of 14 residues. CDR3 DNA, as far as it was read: TGTGCCAGCAGAGGAGACAGGGCCCAAGAGACC. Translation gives CASRGDRAQET. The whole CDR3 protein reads CASRGDRAQETQYF. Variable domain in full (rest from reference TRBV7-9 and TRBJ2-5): DTGVSQNPRHKITKRGQNVTFRCDPISEHNRLYWYRQTLGQGPEFLTYFQNEAQLEKSRLLSDRFSAERPKGSFSTLEIQRTEQGDSAMYLCASRGDRAQETQYFGPGTRLLVL.

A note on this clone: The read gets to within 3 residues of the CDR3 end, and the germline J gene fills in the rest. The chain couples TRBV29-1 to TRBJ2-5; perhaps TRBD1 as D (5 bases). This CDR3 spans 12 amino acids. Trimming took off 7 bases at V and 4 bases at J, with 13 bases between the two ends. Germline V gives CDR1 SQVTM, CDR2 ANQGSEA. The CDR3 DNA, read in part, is TGCAGCGCCCTCATTAGGGGAGAGACC. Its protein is CSALIRGET. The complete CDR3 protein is CSALIRGETQYF. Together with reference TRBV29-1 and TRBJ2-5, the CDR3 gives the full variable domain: SAVISQKPSRDICQRGTSLTIQCQVDSQVTMMFWYRQQPGQSLTLIATANQGSEATYESGFVIDKFPISRPNLTFSTLTVSNMSPEDSSIYLCSALIRGETQYFGPGTRLLVL.

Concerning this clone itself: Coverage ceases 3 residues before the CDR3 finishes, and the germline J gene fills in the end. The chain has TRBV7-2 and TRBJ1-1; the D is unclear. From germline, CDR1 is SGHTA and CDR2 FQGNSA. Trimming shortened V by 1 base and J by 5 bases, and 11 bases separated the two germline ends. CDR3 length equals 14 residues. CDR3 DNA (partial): TGTGCCAGCAGCTTAGTTAGATCGGGGACTGAA. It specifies CASSLVRSGTE. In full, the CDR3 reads CASSLVRSGTEAFF.

The part of the CDR3 DNA that was read is TGCAGTGCTAGGAGAAGTTTCAGGACAGGGGCGAATCAGCCC. As protein: CSARRSFRTGANQP. The full CDR3 reads CSARRSFRTGANQPQHF. The chain links TRBV20-1 to TRBJ1-5; 9 bases fit TRBD1. The read gets to within 3 residues of the CDR3 end, and the germline J gene fills in the rest. This CDR3 is 17 amino acids long. Looked up from germline, CDR1 is DFQATT and CDR2 is SNEGSKA (reference sequence). Germline trimming cut 3 bases from V and 4 bases from J; bases unmatched to any gene: 13.

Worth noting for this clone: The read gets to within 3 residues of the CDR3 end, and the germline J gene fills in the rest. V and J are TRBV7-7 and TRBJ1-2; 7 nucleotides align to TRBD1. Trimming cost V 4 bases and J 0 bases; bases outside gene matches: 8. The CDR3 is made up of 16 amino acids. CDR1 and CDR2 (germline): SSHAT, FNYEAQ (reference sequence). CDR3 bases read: TGTGCCAGCAGCTGGGGACAGCAGATAGCTAACTATGGC. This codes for CASSWGQQIANYG. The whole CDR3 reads CASSWGQQIANYGYTF.

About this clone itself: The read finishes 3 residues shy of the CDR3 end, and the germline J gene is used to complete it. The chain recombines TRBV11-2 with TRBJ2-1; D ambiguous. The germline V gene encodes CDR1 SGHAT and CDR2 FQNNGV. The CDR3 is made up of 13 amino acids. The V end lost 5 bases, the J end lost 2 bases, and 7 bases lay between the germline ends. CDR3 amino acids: CASSRAPYNEQFF. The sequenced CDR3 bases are TGTGCCAGCAGCCGCGCCCCCTACAATGAG.

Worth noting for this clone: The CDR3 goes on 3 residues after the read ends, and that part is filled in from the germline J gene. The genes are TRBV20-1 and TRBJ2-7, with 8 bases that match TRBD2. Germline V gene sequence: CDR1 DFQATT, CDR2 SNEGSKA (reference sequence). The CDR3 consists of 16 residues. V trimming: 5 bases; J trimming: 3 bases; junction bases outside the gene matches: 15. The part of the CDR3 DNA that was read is TGCAGTGCTCCCCCACTCACTAGCGGCAAATACTACGAG. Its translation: CSAPPLTSGKYYE. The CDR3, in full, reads CSAPPLTSGKYYEQYF.

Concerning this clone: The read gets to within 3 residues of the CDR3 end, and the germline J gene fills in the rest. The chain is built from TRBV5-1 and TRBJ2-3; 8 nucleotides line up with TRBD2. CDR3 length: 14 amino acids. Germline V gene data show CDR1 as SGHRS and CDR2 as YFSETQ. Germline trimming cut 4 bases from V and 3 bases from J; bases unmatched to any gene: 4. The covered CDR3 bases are TGCGCCAGCAGCCCCGGGGGGGGGACAGATACG. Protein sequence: CASSPGGGTDT. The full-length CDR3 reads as CASSPGGGTDTQYF. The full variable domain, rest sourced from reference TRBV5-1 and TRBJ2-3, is KAGVTQTPRYLIKTRGQQVTLSCSPISGHRSVSWYQQTPGQGLQFLFEYFSETQRNKGNFPGRFSGRQFSNSRSEMNVSTLELGDSALYLCASSPGGGTDTQYFGPGTRLTVL.

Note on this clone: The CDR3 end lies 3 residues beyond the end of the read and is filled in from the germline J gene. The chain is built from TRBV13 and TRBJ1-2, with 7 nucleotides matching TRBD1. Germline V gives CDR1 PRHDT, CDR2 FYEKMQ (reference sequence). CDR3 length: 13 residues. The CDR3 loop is CASSFRQGAGYTF. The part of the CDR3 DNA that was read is TGTGCCAGCAGCTTTAGACAGGGAGCGGGC.

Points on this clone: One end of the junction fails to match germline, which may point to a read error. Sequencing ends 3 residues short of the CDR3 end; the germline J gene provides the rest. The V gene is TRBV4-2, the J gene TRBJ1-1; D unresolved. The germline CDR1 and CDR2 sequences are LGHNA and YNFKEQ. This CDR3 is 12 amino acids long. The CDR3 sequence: CASSHGRAEAFF. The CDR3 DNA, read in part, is TGCGCCAGCAGCCACGGGCGGGCTGAA.

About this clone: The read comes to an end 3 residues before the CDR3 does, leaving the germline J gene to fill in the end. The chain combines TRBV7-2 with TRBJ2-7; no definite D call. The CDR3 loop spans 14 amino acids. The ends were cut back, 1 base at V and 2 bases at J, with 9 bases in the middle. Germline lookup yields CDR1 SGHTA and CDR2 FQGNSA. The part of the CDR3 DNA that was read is TGTGCCAGCAGCTTAGGCGTCTATCCCTACGAG. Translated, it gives CASSLGVYPYE. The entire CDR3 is CASSLGVYPYEQYF.

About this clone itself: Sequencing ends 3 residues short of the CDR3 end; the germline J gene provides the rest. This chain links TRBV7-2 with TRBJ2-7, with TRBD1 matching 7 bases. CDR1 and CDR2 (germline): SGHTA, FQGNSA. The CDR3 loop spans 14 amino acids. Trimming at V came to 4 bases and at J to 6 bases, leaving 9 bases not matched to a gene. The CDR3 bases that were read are TGTGCCAGCAGCTCCCGTGGACAGGCTCGCGAG. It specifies CASSSRGQARE. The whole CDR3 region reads CASSSRGQAREQYF.

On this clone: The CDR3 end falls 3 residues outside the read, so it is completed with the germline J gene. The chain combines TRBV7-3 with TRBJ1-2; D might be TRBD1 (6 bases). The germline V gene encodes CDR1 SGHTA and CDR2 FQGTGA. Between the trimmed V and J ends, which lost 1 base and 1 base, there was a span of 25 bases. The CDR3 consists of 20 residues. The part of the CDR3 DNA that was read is TGTGCCAGCAGCTTAAATTGGGAGCTAGCTTTGGGGGGGCTTAACTATGGC. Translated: CASSLNWELALGGLNYG. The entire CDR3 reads CASSLNWELALGGLNYGYTF.